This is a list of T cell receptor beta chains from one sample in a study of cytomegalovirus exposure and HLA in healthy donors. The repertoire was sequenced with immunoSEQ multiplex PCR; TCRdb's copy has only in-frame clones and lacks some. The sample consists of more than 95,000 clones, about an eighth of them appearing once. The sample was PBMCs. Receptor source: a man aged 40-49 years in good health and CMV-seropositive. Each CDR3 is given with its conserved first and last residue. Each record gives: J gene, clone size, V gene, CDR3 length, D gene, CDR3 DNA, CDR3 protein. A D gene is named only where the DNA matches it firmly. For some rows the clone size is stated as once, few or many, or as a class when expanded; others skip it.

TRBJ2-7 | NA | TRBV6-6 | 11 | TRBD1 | TGTGCCAGCAGCGGGGACAGGGATTTATACTTC | CASSGDRDLYF
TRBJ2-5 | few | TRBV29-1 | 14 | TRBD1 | TGCAGCGTCGAACCGGGACAGTCCCAAGAGACCCAGTACTTC | CSVEPGQSQETQYF
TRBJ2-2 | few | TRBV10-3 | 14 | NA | TGTGCCATCAGTGAGCGGGAGAGTTCCGGGGAGCTGTTTTTT | CAISERESSGELFF
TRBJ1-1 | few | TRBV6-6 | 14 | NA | TGTGCCAGCAGTTACTCAGACAGCTACACTGAAGCTTTCTTT | CASSYSDSYTEAFF
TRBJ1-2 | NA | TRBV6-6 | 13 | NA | TGTGCCAGCCTCCCCTCGGGGGTCTATGGCTACACCTTC | CASLPSGVYGYTF
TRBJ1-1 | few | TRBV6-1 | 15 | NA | TGTGCCAGCAGTACTAGACCCACGTCGTACACTGAAGCTTTCTTT | CASSTRPTSYTEAFF
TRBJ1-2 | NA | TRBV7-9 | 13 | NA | TGTGCCAGCAGCTTTCCCAGGGGTTATGGCTACACCTTC | CASSFPRGYGYTF
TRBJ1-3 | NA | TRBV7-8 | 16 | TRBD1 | TGTGCCAGCAGCTCTCGACAGGGGAAGTCTGGAAACACCATATATTTT | CASSSRQGKSGNTIYF
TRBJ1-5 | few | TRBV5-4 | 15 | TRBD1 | TGTGCCAGCAGCCAAGGGACAGGTAACAATCAGCCCCAGCATTTT | CASSQGTGNNQPQHF
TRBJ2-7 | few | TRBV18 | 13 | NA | TGTGCCAGCTCACCACCAGGAGAATACGAGCAGTACTTC | CASSPPGEYEQYF
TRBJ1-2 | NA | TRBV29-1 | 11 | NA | TGCAGCGTTGAAGAACAGGGAGGCTACACCTTC | CSVEEQGGYTF
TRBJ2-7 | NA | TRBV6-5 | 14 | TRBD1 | TGTGCCAGCAGTTACGGGACAGGGTTCTACGAGCAGTACTTC | CASSYGTGFYEQYF
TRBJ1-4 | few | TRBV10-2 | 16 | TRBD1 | TGCGCCAGCAGTGAATATCCGGGACAGGGGGCTGAAAAACTGTTTTTT | CASSEYPGQGAEKLFF
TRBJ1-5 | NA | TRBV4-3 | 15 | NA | TGCGCCAGCAGCCAGGACTACAGGAAGGATCAGCCCCAGCATTTT | CASSQDYRKDQPQHF
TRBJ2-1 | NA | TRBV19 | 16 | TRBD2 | TGTGCCAGTAGTATGACTAGCGGGAGCTCCTACAATGAGCAGTTCTTC | CASSMTSGSSYNEQFF
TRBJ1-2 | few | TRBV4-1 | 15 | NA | TGCGCCAGCAGCCAACTCGGACAGACGCCCTATGGCTACACCTTC | CASSQLGQTPYGYTF
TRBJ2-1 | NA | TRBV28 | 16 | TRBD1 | TGTGCCAGCAGTTTCCGACAGGGATTCTCCTACAATGAGCAGTTCTTC | CASSFRQGFSYNEQFF
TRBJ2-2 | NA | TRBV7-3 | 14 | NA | TGTGCCAGCAGCTTCGTACTTAACACCGGGGAGCTGTTTTTT | CASSFVLNTGELFF
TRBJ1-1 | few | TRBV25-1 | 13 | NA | TGTGCCAGCAGTGGACAGTACAACACTGAAGCTTTCTTT | CASSGQYNTEAFF
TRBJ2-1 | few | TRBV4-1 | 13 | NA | TGCGCCAGCAGCCAAGCTAGTATCAATGAGCAGTTCTTC | CASSQASINEQFF
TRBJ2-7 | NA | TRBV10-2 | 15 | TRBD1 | TGCGCCAGCATTACCCCGGGACAGGGGTCCTACGAGCAGTACTTC | CASITPGQGSYEQYF
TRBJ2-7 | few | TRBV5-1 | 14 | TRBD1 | TGCGCCAGCAGAGACCGGACAGGGCCCTACGAGCAGTACTTC | CASRDRTGPYEQYF
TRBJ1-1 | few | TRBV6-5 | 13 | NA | TGTGCCAGCAGTTACCCCCGTAGCCCAGAAGCTTTCTTT | CASSYPRSPEAFF
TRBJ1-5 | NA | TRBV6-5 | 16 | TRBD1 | TGTGCCAGCAGTTTGCACGGACAGGGGGCTAATCAGCCCCAGCATTTT | CASSLHGQGANQPQHF
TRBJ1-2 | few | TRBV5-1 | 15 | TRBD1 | TGCGCCAGCAGCTTTGACGACAGGGGCGCCTATGGCTACACCTTC | CASSFDDRGAYGYTF
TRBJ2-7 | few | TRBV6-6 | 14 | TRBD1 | TGTGCCAGCAGTCGGGACAGGGGAATCTACGAGCAGTACTTC | CASSRDRGIYEQYF
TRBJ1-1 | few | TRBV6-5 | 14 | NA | TGTGCCAGCAGTTACCGGCAGGGGATCACTGAAGCTTTCTTT | CASSYRQGITEAFF
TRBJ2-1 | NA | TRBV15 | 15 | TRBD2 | TGTGCCACCAGCAGAGGGCTAGCGGGAGGGGTTGAGCAGTTCTTC | CATSRGLAGGVEQFF
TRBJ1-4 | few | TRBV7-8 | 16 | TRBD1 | TGTGCCAGCAGCTCCCTACAGGGGGTACCTAATGAAAAACTGTTTTTT | CASSSLQGVPNEKLFF
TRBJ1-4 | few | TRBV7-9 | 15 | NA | TGTGCCAGCAGCTTACGTGCGGAGCCCAATGAAAAACTGTTTTTT | CASSLRAEPNEKLFF
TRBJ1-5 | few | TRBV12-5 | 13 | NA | TGTGCTAGTGGTTTGTCCACTCGTCAGCCCCAGCATTTT | CASGLSTRQPQHF
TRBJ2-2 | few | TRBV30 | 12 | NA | TGTGCCTGGAGTAGAGACAGCGGGGAGCTGTTTTTT | CAWSRDSGELFF
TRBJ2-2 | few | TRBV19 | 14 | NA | TGTGCCTCCTGGAGGGGAGCGAACACCGGGGAGCTGTTTTTT | CASWRGANTGELFF
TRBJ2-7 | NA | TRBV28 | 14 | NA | TGTGCCAGCATCGCCCGGGAAAGCTCCTACGAGCAGTACTTC | CASIARESSYEQYF
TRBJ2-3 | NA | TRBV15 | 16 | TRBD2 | TGTGCCACCAGCAGAGAGGGTAGCGGGAGACTCAATACGCAGTATTTT | CATSREGSGRLNTQYF
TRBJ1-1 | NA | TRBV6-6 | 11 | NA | TGTGCCAGCTTCTCCGGCACTGAAGCTTTCTTT | CASFSGTEAFF
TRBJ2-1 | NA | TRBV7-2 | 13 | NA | TGTGCCAGCACCGCCTCCGGAGTCAATGAGCAGTTCTTC | CASTASGVNEQFF
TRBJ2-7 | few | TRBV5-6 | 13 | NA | TGTGCCAGCAGCTTGGGGGACTCCGTGGAGCAGTACTTC | CASSLGDSVEQYF
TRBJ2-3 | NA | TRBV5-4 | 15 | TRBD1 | TGTGCCAGCAGCCCCCGGGACAGCCCCACAGATACGCAGTATTTT | CASSPRDSPTDTQYF
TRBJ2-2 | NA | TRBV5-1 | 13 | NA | TGCGCCAGCAGCTTGGAGCGCGGCGGGGAGCTGTTTTTT | CASSLERGGELFF
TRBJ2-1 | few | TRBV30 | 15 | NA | TGTGCCTGGAGTCGAATGAGAGGCCCCCTGGATGAGCAGTTCTTC | CAWSRMRGPLDEQFF